A single count supports the clone carrying this T cell receptor beta chain. This record belongs to a study of control samples from healthy donors and cancer patients. CDR1 SGHTA and CDR2 FQGNSA come from the germline V gene. CDR3 length equals 15 residues. Trimming at V came to 6 bases and at J to 3 bases, leaving 9 bases not matched to a gene. Profiling relied on immunoSEQ multiplex PCR, and the TCRdb table lists in-frame clones only, not all of them. The table has roughly 120,000 clones, about 88% seen once. Material: blood. The gene calls are TRBV7-2 and TRBJ2-7; 9 nucleotides align to TRBD1. This receptor was identified in a man aged 50 or older in good health. CDR3 DNA sequence: TGTGCCAGCAGTCAACAGGGGGCCCTTTACTACGAGCAGTACTTC. Translated, it gives CASSQQGALYYEQYF.